The 24 T cell receptor beta chains presented below share a single source sample, sequenced in a study of cytomegalovirus exposure and HLA in healthy donors. Primers for the PCR totalled 60 Vbeta and 13 Jbeta. Sequenced by immunoSEQ multiplex PCR; TCRdb stores in-frame clones only, minus some. This table has approximately 200,000 clones, just under 75% appearing once. Source material: PBMCs. These TCRs come from a woman under 40 in good health and CMV-seropositive.

The table lists this clone with a count of one. The V and J genes are TRBV13 and TRBJ2-1; a weak D match, TRBD2 (5 bases). Trimming took off 5 bases at V and 4 bases at J, with 9 bases between the two ends. The CDR3 has 13 residues. CDR1 is PRHDT, CDR2 FYEKMQ, per germline (reference sequence). The CDR3 coding sequence is TGTGCCAGCAGCCTGGACTCTTACAATGAGCAGTTCTTC. Protein sequence: CASSLDSYNEQFF.

The chain has TRBV15 and TRBJ1-3; no reliable D call. The V gene lost 5 bases and the J gene lost 4 bases, with 6 bases spanning the gap. This CDR3 contains 12 residues. CDR1 is LNHNV, CDR2 YYDKDF, per germline (reference sequence). The CDR3 bases are TGTGCCACCAGCGCGGGAGGAAACACCATATATTTT. Its protein product is CATSAGGNTIYF.

The chain carries TRBV28 and TRBJ1-2; 7 nucleotides match TRBD1. Losses at the gene ends were 9 bases for V and 4 bases for J; bases not matched to a gene: 5. The CDR3 contains 12 residues. The germline gives CDR1 MDHEN, CDR2 SYDVKM. The CDR3 region has the DNA TGTGCCAGTGGACAGGCCCTCTATGGCTACACCTTC. Translating it yields CASGQALYGYTF.

The chain recombines TRBV5-6 with TRBJ1-2, with 7 nucleotides matching TRBD1. The CDR3 is 14 residues long. V lost 0 bases to trimming and J lost 4 bases; unmatched junction nucleotides: 3. The germline CDR1 and CDR2 sequences are SGHDT and YYEEEE. CDR3 in amino acids: CASSLDRGGYGYTF. The CDR3 nucleotides read TGTGCCAGCAGCTTGGACAGGGGAGGCTATGGCTACACCTTC.

The rearrangement uses TRBV5-1 and TRBJ2-1; 8 positions match TRBD2. The CDR3 is made up of 15 amino acids. With 4 bases clipped from V and 7 bases from J, the junction kept 10 bases outside the gene matches. The germline gives CDR1 SGHRS, CDR2 YFSETQ. CDR3 protein: CASSPGGTEMNEQFF. The CDR3 region has the DNA TGCGCCAGCAGCCCGGGGGGGACCGAAATGAATGAGCAGTTCTTC.

The V and J genes are TRBV5-4 and TRBJ2-3; 7 bases fit TRBD1. Germline lookup yields CDR1 SGHNT and CDR2 YYREEE (reference sequence). Germline trimming cut 4 bases from V and 4 bases from J; bases unmatched to any gene: 3. The CDR3 has 13 amino acids. In DNA, the CDR3 is TGTGCCAGCAGCCCCACAGGGGCAGATACGCAGTATTTT. This translates into CASSPTGADTQYF.

The chain employs TRBV7-9 and TRBJ2-1; 9 bases match TRBD1. The CDR3 runs to 14 residues. Germline loops: CDR1 SEHNR, CDR2 FQNEAQ (reference sequence). V lost 5 bases, J lost 8 bases, and 7 bases stayed unmatched. The CDR3 loop reads CASSGPGQGYEQFF. The CDR3 nucleotides read TGTGCCAGCAGCGGACCGGGACAGGGCTATGAGCAGTTCTTC.

J is TRBJ2-7 and V is TRBV4-1; TRBD2 might be the D (5 bases). There are 15 residues in the CDR3. Germline V gives CDR1 MGHRA, CDR2 YSYEKL. Trimming pared 0 bases from V and 6 bases from J, leaving 15 bases between. The CDR3 nucleotides are TGCGCCAGCAGCCAAGATCCCGGCGTCCGGGGCGAGCAGTACTTC. Protein product: CASSQDPGVRGEQYF.

The chain employs TRBV4-2 and TRBJ2-2; 9 bases agree with TRBD2. V lost 5 bases and J lost 6; bases outside the gene matches: 7. This CDR3 has 15 amino acids. The V gene's germline CDR1 is LGHNA and CDR2 YNFKEQ. The CDR3 DNA is TGTGCCAGCAGCTCGGGACTAGCTTTGGCCGGGGAGCTGTTTTTT. This translates into CASSSGLALAGELFF.

With respect to this clone: Other DNA sequences in this sample translate to the same CDR3. The CDR3 coding sequence is TGCGCCAGCAGCTCGGGAGGGTCCTACGAGCAGTACTTC. Its translation: CASSSGGSYEQYF. The chain couples TRBV5-1 to TRBJ2-7, with TRBD2 identical over 8 bases. Germline V lookup: CDR1 SGHRS, CDR2 YFSETQ. The CDR3 totals 13 residues. After removal of 3 bases from V and 1 base from J, the junction contained 0 bases not matched to a gene.

The CDR3 sequence is CASSLTGTAQETQYF. Here the CDR3 DNA reads TGTGCCAGCAGCTTAACCGGGACAGCTCAAGAGACCCAGTACTTC. The chain uses TRBV7-9 and TRBJ2-5, with 7 bases identical to TRBD1. Germline lookup yields CDR1 SEHNR and CDR2 FQNEAQ (reference sequence). The length of the CDR3 is 15 residues. V shed 2 bases, J shed 2 bases, and the junction held 5 bases outside the gene matches.

The V and J genes are TRBV19 and TRBJ2-2; 8 positions agree with TRBD2. CDR1 is LNHDA and CDR2 is SQIVND in the germline V gene (reference sequence). Trimming at V came to 3 bases and at J to 1 base, leaving 1 base not matched to a gene. This CDR3 is 15 amino acids long. CDR3 amino acids: CASSILAGNTGELFF. Written as DNA, the CDR3 is TGTGCCAGTAGTATCCTAGCGGGGAACACCGGGGAGCTGTTTTTT. Together with reference TRBV19 and TRBJ2-2, the CDR3 gives the full variable domain: DGGITQSPKYLFRKEGQNVTLSCEQNLNHDAMYWYRQDPGQGLRLIYYSQIVNDFQKGDIAEGYSVSREKKESFPLTVTSAQKNPTAFYLCASSILAGNTGELFFGEGSRLTVL.

The rearrangement uses TRBV5-6 and TRBJ2-2, with 8 bases matching TRBD2. Germline loops: CDR1 SGHDT, CDR2 YYEEEE. Germline trimming cut 1 base from V and 5 bases from J; bases unmatched to any gene: 7. CDR3 length: 16 residues. CDR3: CASSLTPAGGTGELFF. CDR3 nucleotide sequence: TGTGCCAGCAGCTTGACCCCTGCGGGGGGAACCGGGGAGCTGTTTTTT.

V is TRBV7-2 and J is TRBJ2-1; 11 nucleotides agree with TRBD2. The V and J ends lost 1 base and 8 bases, in that order; junction bases with no gene match: 10. The germline V gene encodes CDR1 SGHTA and CDR2 FQGNSA. The CDR3 runs 17 residues. Here the CDR3 reads CASSLVSTVSGRDEQFF. Written as DNA, the CDR3 is TGTGCCAGCAGCTTAGTTTCAACCGTTAGCGGGAGGGATGAGCAGTTCTTC.

The V gene is TRBV7-2, the J gene TRBJ2-3; 12 bases agree with TRBD2. This CDR3 contains 18 residues. Trimming cost V 1 base and J 4 bases; bases outside gene matches: 9. Per the germline V gene, CDR1 is SGHTA and CDR2 is FQGNSA. The CDR3 spells CASSLVGASGRASDTQYF. CDR3 coding DNA: TGTGCCAGCAGCTTAGTAGGCGCTAGCGGGAGGGCCTCAGATACGCAGTATTTT.

Only a few counts were recorded for this clone. The gene calls are TRBV13 and TRBJ1-3, with D maybe TRBD1 (5 bases). Germline CDR1 is PRHDT and CDR2 is FYEKMQ (reference sequence). The V gene lost 2 bases and the J gene lost 2 bases, with 10 bases spanning the gap. The CDR3 has 15 amino acids. Here the CDR3 DNA reads TGTGCCAGCAGCTTAAGGACATCGGCTGGAAACACCATATATTTT. It yields the protein CASSLRTSAGNTIYF.

In DNA, the CDR3 is TGTGCCAGCAGCGAGGGACTAGCGGGGTCCTACGAGCAGTACTTC. Protein: CASSEGLAGSYEQYF. The rearrangement joins TRBV7-2 to TRBJ2-7; 13 bases line up with TRBD2. The CDR3 contains 15 residues. Trimming removed 5 bases from V and 1 base from J; junction bases left unmatched: 2. The germline V gene has CDR1 SGHTA and CDR2 FQGNSA.

The CDR3 is CASSHNRDREETQYF. The DNA of the CDR3 is TGCGCCAGCAGCCATAATCGGGACAGAGAAGAGACCCAGTACTTC. The chain carries TRBV5-1 and TRBJ2-5, with TRBD1 matching 7 bases. The CDR3 length is 15 residues. In germline, CDR1 is SGHRS, CDR2 YFSETQ. The trim removed 4 bases at V and 3 bases at J, leaving 9 bases unmatched.

The chain joins TRBV7-9 to TRBJ2-7, with 8 bases aligning to TRBD2. The CDR3 is made up of 17 amino acids. The germline CDR1 and CDR2 sequences are SEHNR and FQNEAQ (reference sequence). V shed 5 bases, J shed 2 bases, and the junction held 14 bases outside the gene matches. DNA for the CDR3: TGTGCCAGCAGCCCCTCCCGGACTAGAGCGGGGGCCTACGAGCAGTACTTC. It yields the protein CASSPSRTRAGAYEQYF.

Details on this clone: A read error may be the cause here, since a much bigger clone is one base away. The chain joins TRBV5-5 to TRBJ2-7, with 7 bases fitting TRBD1. V shed 2 bases, J shed 2 bases, and the junction held 1 base outside the gene matches. The CDR3 loop spans 13 amino acids. From germline, CDR1 is SGHKS and CDR2 YYEKEE (reference sequence). DNA of the CDR3: TGTGCCAGCAGCTTTACAGGGGCCTACGAGCAGTACTTC. Amino acid sequence: CASSFTGAYEQYF.

The chain is built from TRBV15 and TRBJ2-5; 7 bases map to TRBD2. Looked up from germline, CDR1 is LNHNV and CDR2 is YYDKDF (reference sequence). The CDR3 is 15 amino acids. Trimming at V came to 5 bases and at J to 5 bases, leaving 11 bases not matched to a gene. The CDR3 DNA follows: TGTGCCACCAGCTCAAGGGCTAGCGGTGTGGAGACCCAGTACTTC. Its translation is CATSSRASGVETQYF. Variable domain in full (rest from reference TRBV15 and TRBJ2-5): DAMVIQNPRYQVTQFGKPVTLSCSQTLNHNVMYWYQQKSSQAPKLLFHYYDKDFNNEADTPDNFQSRRPNTSFCFLDIRSPGLGDTAMYLCATSSRASGVETQYFGPGTRLLVL.

CDR3 nucleotide sequence: TGTGCCAGCAGCCGACTCGGGACAGTGAACACTGAAGCTTTCTTT. It encodes CASSRLGTVNTEAFF. The genes are TRBV5-4 and TRBJ1-1; 7 nucleotides align to TRBD1. Per the germline V gene, CDR1 is SGHNT and CDR2 is YYREEE (reference sequence). The CDR3 spans 15 residues. The junction had 6 bases not matched to a gene; V was cut back by 4 bases and J by 0 bases. Full variable domain (outside the CDR3, taken from reference TRBV5-4 and TRBJ1-1): ETGVTQSPTHLIKTRGQQVTLRCSSQSGHNTVSWYQQALGQGPQFIFQYYREEENGRGNFPPRFSGLQFPNYSSELNVNALELDDSALYLCASSRLGTVNTEAFFGQGTRLTVV.

This chain connects TRBV28 to TRBJ1-2; D gene unclear. The V gene's germline CDR1 is MDHEN and CDR2 SYDVKM. Deletions cut 6 bases from V and 0 bases from J, with 8 bases between. This CDR3 has 13 residues. CDR3 in DNA: TGTGCCAGCAGCCCAGGAACTAACTATGGCTACACCTTC. Translation: CASSPGTNYGYTF.

The chain recombines TRBV27 with TRBJ2-3; 8 nucleotides align to TRBD2. After removal of 2 bases from V and 5 bases from J, the junction contained 0 bases not matched to a gene. The CDR3 is 13 residues long. Germline V gene sequence: CDR1 MNHEY, CDR2 SMNVEV (reference sequence). This CDR3 reads CASSLSGRDTQYF. The CDR3 nucleotides read TGTGCCAGCAGTTTAAGCGGGAGAGATACGCAGTATTTT.